Listed here are 3 T cell receptor beta chains from one sample, sequenced in a study of T cells after somatic rescue of genetic block. Repertoires were generated with immunoSEQ multiplex PCR, while TCRdb's copy carries only in-frame clones and drops some. The sample contains 7,500 to 9,500 clones, 75% to 90% of which appear only once. Material for sequencing was peripheral blood mononuclear cells (PBMCs). The receptors were sampled from a boy between 10 and 17 years old.

This chain uses TRBV6-5 with TRBJ1-5; D is ambiguous. Between the trimmed V and J ends, which lost 5 bases and 11 bases, there was a span of 4 bases. Germline CDR1 MNHEY, CDR2 SVGAGI. This CDR3 has 9 residues. The CDR3 here is CASSQAQHF. The CDR3, as DNA: TGTGCCAGCAGTCAAGCCCAGCATTTT.

The V call is TRBV10-3, the J call TRBJ2-1; tentatively, D is TRBD1 or TRBD2 (5 bases each). The germline CDR1 and CDR2 sequences are ENHRY and SYGVKD. CDR3 length: 18 residues. V dropped 0 bases and J dropped 7 bases, with 22 bases sitting between them. This CDR3 reads CAISESGVGDIFLNEQFF. The DNA of the CDR3 is TGTGCCATCAGTGAGTCGGGGGTGGGCGACATATTTTTAAATGAGCAGTTCTTC.

CDR3 nucleotides: TGTGCCAGCAGCCCTGCCAGGGCCTCGAACACCGGGGAGCTGTTTTTT. It encodes CASSPARASNTGELFF. The rearrangement uses TRBV14 and TRBJ2-2, with D perhaps matching TRBD1 (5 bases). The CDR3 sequence is 16 residues long. The ends were cut back, 4 bases at V and 0 bases at J, with 12 bases in the middle. The germline V gene encodes CDR1 SGHDN and CDR2 FVKESK.